Sequencing of this TCR beta chain was carried out in a study of glioma-infiltrating T cells after dendritic cell vaccination. This CDR3 has 12 residues. Germline V CDR1 and CDR2: SQVTM, ANQGSEA. Deletions cut 2 bases from V and 15 bases from J, with 17 bases between. Method: immunoSEQ multiplex PCR; TCRdb's copy keeps in-frame clones and lacks some. The sample shows 93,000 or so clones, 81% of them seen only once. Before vaccination, two weeks after the third vaccination, and at progression, PBMC were collected. This TCR derives from a human donor with glioblastoma. J is TRBJ2-1 and V is TRBV29-1; a weak D match, TRBD1 (5 bases). Material: blood, obtained before dendritic cell vaccination. The CDR3 bases are TGCAGCGTTGAAAGTAATATACAGGATTTGTTCTTC. Its translation is CSVESNIQDLFF.